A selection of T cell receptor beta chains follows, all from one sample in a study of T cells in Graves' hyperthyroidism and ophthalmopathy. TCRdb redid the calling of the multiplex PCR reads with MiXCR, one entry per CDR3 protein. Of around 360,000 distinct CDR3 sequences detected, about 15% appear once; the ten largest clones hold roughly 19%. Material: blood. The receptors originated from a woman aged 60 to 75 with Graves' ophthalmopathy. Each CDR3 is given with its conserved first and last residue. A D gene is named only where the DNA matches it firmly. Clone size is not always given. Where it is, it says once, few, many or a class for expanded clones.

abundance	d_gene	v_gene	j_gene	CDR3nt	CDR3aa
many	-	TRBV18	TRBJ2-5	TGTGCCAGCTCACCAGGGGTCGGAGAGACCCAGTACTTC	CASSPGVGETQYF
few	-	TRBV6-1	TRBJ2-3	TGTGCCAGCAGTGAAGGTTTGGGAGTCTTCACAGATACGCAGTATTTT	CASSEGLGVFTDTQYF
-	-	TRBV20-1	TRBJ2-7	TGCAGTGCTCCACCGGGACCCCTGCCGGGGGAGCAGTACTTC	CSAPPGPLPGEQYF
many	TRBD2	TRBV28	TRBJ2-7	TGTGCCAGCAGTCCCGCGTCGTGGGAAATAGCGGGAGACGCCAACTACGAGCAGTACTTC	CASSPASWEIAGDANYEQYF
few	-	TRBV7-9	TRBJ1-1	TGTGCCAGCAGCTTATTAGGGGTGACTGAAGCTTTCTTT	CASSLLGVTEAFF
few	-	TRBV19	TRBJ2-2	TGTGCCAGCAGGTGGGCGGAGAACACCGGGGAGCTGTTTTTT	CASRWAENTGELFF
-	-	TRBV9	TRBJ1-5	TGTGCCAGCAGCCCCGGGGCCCAGAATCAGCCCCAGCATTTT	CASSPGAQNQPQHF
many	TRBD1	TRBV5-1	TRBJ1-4	TGCGCCAGCAGCGCGGGACAGGGATACGAAAAACTGTTTTTT	CASSAGQGYEKLFF
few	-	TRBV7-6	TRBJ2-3	TGTGCCAGCAGCCTCCAGACTAGGACAGCAGATACGCAGTATTTT	CASSLQTRTADTQYF
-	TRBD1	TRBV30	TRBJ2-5	TGTGCCTGGAGTGGGGGGTTCAGGGGGCAAGAGACCCAGTACTTC	CAWSGGFRGQETQYF
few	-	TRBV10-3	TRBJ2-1	TGTGCCATCAGCCCCAGACTAGACAATGAGCAGTTCTTC	CAISPRLDNEQFF
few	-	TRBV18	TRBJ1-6	TGTGCCAGCTCACTTAGACCCGGGACGGGGAATTCACCCCTCCACTTT	CASSLRPGTGNSPLHF
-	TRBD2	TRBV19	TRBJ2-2	TGTGCCAGTAGTCCCGGGACTAGCGACACCGGGGAGCTGTTTTTT	CASSPGTSDTGELFF
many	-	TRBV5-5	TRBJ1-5	TGTGCCAGCAGCTACGGGAATAGCAATCAGCCCCAGCATTTT	CASSYGNSNQPQHF
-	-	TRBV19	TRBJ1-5	TGTGCCAGTAGGGGAGGTATTCAGCCCCAGCATTTT	CASRGGIQPQHF
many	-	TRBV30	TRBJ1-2	TGTGCCTGGAGTCAGCTGGGGGAGTTCGGCTACACCTTC	CAWSQLGEFGYTF
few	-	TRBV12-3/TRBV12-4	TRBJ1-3	TGTGCCAGCAGTTTAGTTAGGGCTTCCAACACCATATATTTT	CASSLVRASNTIYF
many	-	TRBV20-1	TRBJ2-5	TGCAGTGCTAGGTACCTACAAGAGACCCAGTACTTC	CSARYLQETQYF
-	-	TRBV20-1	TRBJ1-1	TGCAGTGCTAGAGATGGGAGGGGAGACACTGAAGCTTTCTTT	CSARDGRGDTEAFF
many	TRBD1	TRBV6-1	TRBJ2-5	TGTGCCAGCAGTGCCGCTTGGGACAGGGGGCTTCAAGAGACCCAGTACTTC	CASSAAWDRGLQETQYF
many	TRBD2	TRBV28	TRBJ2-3	TGTGCCAGCAGTTTATACGCCCGACTAGCGGGAGGGCCAGATACGCAGTATTTT	CASSLYARLAGGPDTQYF
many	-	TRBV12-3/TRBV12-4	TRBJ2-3	TGTGCCAGCAGACGCCGGGACACCAGCACAGATACGCAGTATTTT	CASRRRDTSTDTQYF
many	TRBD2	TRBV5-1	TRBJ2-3	TGCGCCAGCAGGACTAGCGGGATAACAGATACGCAGTATTTT	CASRTSGITDTQYF
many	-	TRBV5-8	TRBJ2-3	TGTGCCAGCAGCTTGGGGGGGGGCGGTTCCCGCACAGATACGCAGTATTTT	CASSLGGGGSRTDTQYF
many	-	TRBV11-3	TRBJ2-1	TGTGCCAGCAGCTTACTGCCGGATCGGGGGTGGGATGAGCAGTTCTTC	CASSLLPDRGWDEQFF
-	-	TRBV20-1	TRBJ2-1	TGCAGTGCTTCCCAGGGGGAGCAGTTCTTC	CSASQGEQFF
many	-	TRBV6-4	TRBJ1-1	TGTGCCAGCGGGGATACGAACACTGAAGCTTTCTTT	CASGDTNTEAFF
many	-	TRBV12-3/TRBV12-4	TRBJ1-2	TGTGCCAGCAGTTTTGGGGGGGTCGGCTACACCTTC	CASSFGGVGYTF
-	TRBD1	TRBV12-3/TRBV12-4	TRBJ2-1	TGTGCCAGCAGTGACGACAGGGGGCGCAGCAATGAGCAGTTCTTC	CASSDDRGRSNEQFF
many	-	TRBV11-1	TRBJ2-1	TGTGCCAGCAGCCATTATGACTTCTCCTACAATGAGCAGTTCTTC	CASSHYDFSYNEQFF
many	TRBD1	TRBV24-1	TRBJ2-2	TGTGCCACCAGTGATCGGACAGGAAAAAACACCGGGGAGCTGTTTTTT	CATSDRTGKNTGELFF
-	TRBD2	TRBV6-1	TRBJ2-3	TGTGCCAGCTGTCTAGCGGGACCCACAGATACGCAGTATTTT	CASCLAGPTDTQYF